Below, 3 T cell receptor beta chains from the same sample are listed, as sequenced in a study of human T cells and chemical hapten exposure. TCRdb called the RACE reads again in MiXCR, with one record for every CDR3 protein. This table has about 82,000 distinct CDR3 sequences, 10% to 15% appearing once. Time point defined: patch test 3, about 24 weeks after DPC sensitization. Treatment specified: therapeutic diphenylcyclopropenone sensitization with weekly scalp DPC. This specimen was whole blood, taken in connection with sensitization to the hapten diphenylcyclopropenone (DPC). Receptors originate from a woman aged 45-60 years with alopecia areata. Some clones in this sample may be carry-over from other donors' samples.

In regard to this clonotype: One end of the junction varies from germline; a read error may be responsible. This sequence joins TRBV20-1 and TRBJ1-1, with no clear D. Per the germline V gene, CDR1 is DFQATT and CDR2 is SNEGSKA (reference sequence). The CDR3 runs 8 residues. The chain's CDR3 is CSAGRGSF. DNA of the CDR3: TGCAGTGCTGGGCGGGGTTCCTTT.

DNA of the CDR3: TGTGCCAGCAGTTTAACGAGGGGGGCGAAAGCTTTCTTT. Its protein is CASSLTRGAKAFF. The rearrangement uses TRBV28 and TRBJ1-1; possibly TRBD1 for D (6 bases). CDR3 length: 13 amino acids. The germline V gene encodes CDR1 MDHEN and CDR2 SYDVKM. V shed 2 bases and J shed 9 bases, with 13 bases lying between them.

This clonotype appeared once. V is TRBV10-3 and J is TRBJ2-1; 11 nucleotides match TRBD2. The CDR3 covers 15 residues. The germline gives CDR1 ENHRY, CDR2 SYGVKD. V lost 3 bases, J lost 9 bases, and 7 bases stayed unmatched. This CDR3 reads CAISELAGVHPEQFF. The CDR3 bases are TGTGCCATCAGTGAACTAGCGGGAGTTCACCCTGAGCAGTTCTTC.